The rows below give T cell receptor beta chains drawn from one sample of a study of persistence of HIV-infected CD4 T cells. Assay used: immunoSEQ multiplex PCR; TCRdb lists only in-frame clones, some missing. This table holds more than 15,000 clones, roughly two thirds found once. Their target antigens are unknown. The material was CD4+ T cells sorted from PBMCs after roughly 18-hour stimulation, obtained from a patient who received antiretroviral therapy. The receptors were gathered from an adult woman with HIV who was CMV-seropositive. Both conserved end residues are part of each CDR3.

>TRBJ1-5|TRBV6-2/TRBV6-3
CASSYGDQPQHF
>TRBJ2-1|TRBV5-1
CASSPRGPSYNEQFF
>TRBJ1-2|TRBV5-1
CASSSQPQGASEGYTF
>TRBJ2-5|TRBV30
CAWSVNSGAGETQYF
>TRBJ1-1|TRBV2
CASIRQGTATEAFF
>TRBJ1-3|TRBV7-8
CASSLALGQGVGNTIYF
>TRBJ1-2|TRBV29-1
CSVWTGEGGYTF
>TRBJ2-3|TRBV27
CASRGLAGGQTDTQYF
>TRBJ2-1|TRBV11-3
CASSPQGQYNEQFF
>TRBJ1-2|TRBV10-3
CAISVDSGDYGYTF
>TRBJ1-2|TRBV19
CASTFSGGRGYTF
>TRBJ1-5|TRBV7-9
CASSRAGDNQPQHF
>TRBJ1-2|TRBV29-1
CSVEDSSLRRYTF
>TRBJ1-2|TRBV2
CASSEYRDLFRGYTF
>TRBJ2-6|TRBV3-1/TRBV3-2
CASRRGAGANVLTF
>TRBJ1-3|TRBV9
CASSGTVNSGNTIYF
>TRBJ1-1|TRBV5-4
CASSWGQGANTEAFF
>TRBJ2-1|TRBV12-3/TRBV12-4
CASSPRNMDEQFF
>TRBJ1-6|TRBV18
CASSPGATGPLSPLHF
>TRBJ1-4|TRBV30
CAWMGGANEKLFF
>TRBJ1-2|TRBV12-3/TRBV12-4
CASSPDRDYGYTF
>TRBJ1-1|TRBV2
CASKDRGSHTEAFF
>TRBJ2-7|TRBV6-5
CASSRDRDEQYF
>TRBJ2-5|TRBV25-1
CASSGGEGRRETQYF
>TRBJ2-7|TRBV3-1/TRBV3-2
CASSPLSKGDYEQYF
>TRBJ1-2|TRBV30
CASGQDPIADYGYTF
>TRBJ1-6|TRBV15
CATSSGQSHSPLHF
>TRBJ2-3|TRBV9
CASSSRTSGGSDTQYF
>TRBJ2-2|TRBV25-1
CASSDRDRNTGELFF
>TRBJ1-2|TRBV19
CASSIDAGHTNYGYTF
>TRBJ1-2|TRBV4-1
CASSQRTELTYGYTF
>TRBJ2-1|TRBV7-3
CASSLTPAMGNEQFF
>TRBJ2-1|TRBV21-1
CASSRRPRTEDYNEQFF
>TRBJ2-2|TRBV7-3
CASSFSALAGELFF
>TRBJ1-5|TRBV4-1
CASSQDPGNGNQPQHF
>TRBJ2-7|TRBV5-1
CASSSTGVIYEQYF
>TRBJ1-3|TRBV5-1
CASSSTPGTDTIYF
>TRBJ2-1|TRBV12-5
CASGQSGTRSYNEQFF
>TRBJ2-2|TRBV19
CASSTTRYTGELFF
>TRBJ1-6|TRBV6-1
CASSEQGPNNSPLHF
>TRBJ1-1|TRBV19
CASSIGVSRTEAFF
>TRBJ2-5|TRBV7-8
CASSFTETQYF
>TRBJ1-1|TRBV9
CASTCVADLGSGGTEAFF
>TRBJ1-2|TRBV7-8
CASSSTGVYGYTF
>TRBJ2-2|TRBV5-4
CASSLEGASGELFF
>TRBJ1-3|TRBV28
CASSPSDRVSGNTIYF
>TRBJ1-2|TRBV28
CASSYGPDYYGYTF
>TRBJ2-2|TRBV10-3
CATGTSGGAGTGELFF
>TRBJ2-2|TRBV7-7
CASSLVSGGPGELFF
>TRBJ1-4|TRBV11-1
CASSRAGGQTNEKLFF
>TRBJ1-5|TRBV7-8
CASSSQGNGQPQHF
>TRBJ1-1|TRBV5-1
CASSPRTGEGTEAFF
>TRBJ2-5|TRBV20-1
CSASTGGGETQYF